One and the same sample provided the 6 T cell receptor beta chains below, sequenced in a study of shared clonotypes between healthy human individuals. Sequenced by immunoSEQ multiplex PCR; TCRdb stores in-frame clones only, minus some. This table has a few million clones, around 94% appearing once. Sequenced material: naive CD4+ T cells sorted from blood. Indicated subset: CD45RA+ positively selected. The receptor set was obtained from a man aged 18 to 35 in good health.

The genes are TRBV19 and TRBJ2-7, with TRBD1 matching 9 bases. CDR1 LNHDA and CDR2 SQIVND come from the germline V gene (reference sequence). The V segment lost 3 bases and the J segment 2 bases; nucleotides outside the gene matches: 5. CDR3 length: 15 residues. CDR3 in DNA: TGTGCCAGTAGTATCCTCCACAGGGGGCCCTACGAGCAGTACTTC. It is translated as CASSILHRGPYEQYF.

This CDR3 is CASSMGPNYGYTF. CDR3 sequence (DNA): TGTGCCAGTAGTATGGGCCCTAACTATGGCTACACCTTC. This chain uses TRBV19 with TRBJ1-2, with D unclear. V gave up 3 bases and J gave up 0 bases, with 5 bases separating them. Germline CDR1 is LNHDA and CDR2 is SQIVND (reference sequence). This CDR3 is 13 amino acids long.

This chain uses TRBV7-6 with TRBJ2-7; tentative D call: TRBD2 (5 bases). CDR1 and CDR2 from the germline V gene are SGHVS and FNYEAQ. Trimming left V 5 bases short and J 9 bases short, with 17 bases between. CDR3 length: 13 residues. The CDR3 loop reads CASSPPGNPGQYF. The CDR3 nucleotides read TGTGCCAGCAGCCCCCCCGGGAATCCCGGGCAGTACTTC.

The gene calls are TRBV28 and TRBJ2-2, with 8 bases lining up with TRBD1. Germline-derived CDR1 and CDR2 are MDHEN and SYDVKM. This CDR3 spans 14 amino acids. V dropped 8 bases and J dropped 2; count of bases not matched to a gene: 4. The CDR3 DNA is TGTGCCAGCGAGGGACAGGCCAACACCGGGGAGCTGTTTTTT. Its protein product is CASEGQANTGELFF.

This clone was counted only a few times. This specimen includes other DNA sequences encoding the same CDR3. The chain combines TRBV18 with TRBJ1-1; possible D gene TRBD1, 5 bases. The V gene's germline CDR1 is KGHSH and CDR2 LQKENI. Trimming shortened V by 3 bases and J by 1 base, and 6 bases separated the two germline ends. The CDR3 runs 13 residues. CDR3 residues: CASSPTGNTEAFF. DNA for the CDR3: TGTGCCAGCTCACCCACAGGGAACACTGAAGCTTTCTTT.

The chain couples TRBV27 to TRBJ2-7; tentatively, D is TRBD1 (5 bases). CDR1 is MNHEY and CDR2 is SMNVEV in the germline V gene (reference sequence). CDR3 length: 15 residues. With 2 bases removed from V and 3 bases from J, the gap between germline ends came to 14 bases. The DNA of the CDR3 is TGTGCCAGCAGTTTAGGGGCTAGTCCGGTCTACGAGCAGTACTTC. Its translation is CASSLGASPVYEQYF.